This T cell receptor (beta chain) derives from a study of T cell repertoires in cytomegalovirus infection. Whole-study context: Used in the study were CMV epitopes, some recently identified and HLA-C-restricted, others well-studied and HLA-B-restricted.

TCRdb reprocessed the reads via MiXCR and lists one record per CDR3 protein. The sample lists around 55,000 distinct CDR3 sequences; around 18% were seen once. A note on this clonotype: Its target is unknown.

Germline CDR1 is MNHEY and CDR2 is SVGEGT. The CDR3 totals 14 residues. V lost 9 bases, J lost 2 bases, and 7 bases stayed unmatched. General study findings and limits: Cumulative frequency of public TCR beta families picked out carriers of CMV plus the relevant HLA. CMV-specific TCR beta clonotypes restricted by HLA-C dominated the ex vivo response.

This chain connects TRBV6-2 or TRBV6-3 to TRBJ2-1, with TRBD2 matching 7 bases. This sample comprised CD8+ T cells from cultured PBMCs, obtained from culture after CMV antigen stimulation. The sequence came from a human donor in good health (CMV status not recorded). Some clones in this sample may be carry-over from other donors' samples. For the CDR3, the DNA is TGTGCCAGTTACGGGAGGCCTGCCTACAATGAGCAGTTCTTC. This encodes CASYGRPAYNEQFF.